Shown below are 10 T cell receptor beta chains from a single sample sequenced in a study of beta chain features in type 1 diabetes (dated by TCRdb to 2016 to 2019). Preparation of the library involved the immunoSEQ multiplex PCR assay. The entire amount of isolated RNA was reverse transcribed using the High Capacity cDNA Reverse Transcription Kit, so the sequenced TCRB transcripts were expressed ones. The immuneACCESS repertoire file appears here via TCRdb, limited to in-frame rearrangements. These files lack a portion of the clones; in checked studies, under half of the deficit traces to unresolved V genes, and the cause of the others is not known. This sample gives about 220,000 clones in total; approximately 11% of them show up just once. The ten largest clones capture 1% to 1.5% of the sample. Sequenced sample: central memory CD4+ T cells from blood. These receptors all come from a young man in good health.

The chain joins TRBV10-3 to TRBJ2-5; D is ambiguous. V lost 7 bases to trimming and J lost 5 bases, with 14 bases between them. This CDR3 comprises 13 residues. Germline CDR1 and CDR2: ENHRY and SYGVKD. In nucleotides, the CDR3 is TGTGCCATCAACGGCGGCGGTGGGGAGACCCAGTACTTC. This sequence encodes CAINGGGGETQYF.

The V gene is TRBV5-1, the J gene TRBJ1-3; D unresolved. V dropped 3 bases and J dropped 4 bases, with 14 bases sitting between them. The CDR3 totals 15 residues. The V gene's germline CDR1 is SGHRS and CDR2 YFSETQ. This CDR3 reads CASSSGEAYGNTIYF. The CDR3 DNA reads TGCGCCAGCAGCTCCGGAGAGGCATACGGAAACACCATATATTTT.

This chain connects TRBV4-2 to TRBJ1-1, with 8 nucleotides matching TRBD1. V lost 3 bases, J lost 6 bases, and 6 bases stayed unmatched. CDR1 and CDR2 (germline): LGHNA, YNFKEQ. The CDR3 has 14 residues. This CDR3 is CASSHAGTGSEAFF. In DNA, the CDR3 is TGTGCCAGCAGCCACGCTGGGACAGGCTCTGAAGCTTTCTTT.

The chain couples TRBV7-2 to TRBJ2-7, with D hard to call. The ends were cut back, 3 bases at V and 7 bases at J, with 13 bases in the middle. This CDR3 contains 13 residues. Germline loops: CDR1 SGHTA, CDR2 FQGNSA. The CDR3 region has the DNA TGTGCCAGCAGCTTGGGGTTCCAGGATGAGCAGTACTTC. This gives the protein CASSLGFQDEQYF.

The genes are TRBV30 and TRBJ2-7; D may be TRBD1 or TRBD2 (5 bases each). Germline lookup yields CDR1 GTSNPN and CDR2 SVGIG (reference sequence). V lost 8 bases to trimming and J lost 6 bases, with 14 bases between them. This CDR3 contains 11 residues. The CDR3 region is CAGGGAGEQYF. The CDR3 DNA sequence: TGTGCCGGGGGTGGTGCAGGCGAGCAGTACTTC.

This clone was seen a handful of times. The chain has TRBV29-1 and TRBJ2-3; a possible D gene is TRBD2 (5 bases). The CDR3 is made up of 15 amino acids. Trimming left V 2 bases short and J 1 base short, with 13 bases between. Germline-derived CDR1 and CDR2 are SQVTM and ANQGSEA. The CDR3 reads CSVELRGGGTDTQYF. DNA for the CDR3: TGCAGCGTTGAACTTCGGGGTGGCGGCACAGATACGCAGTATTTT.

The V and J genes are TRBV6-6 and TRBJ2-3; D remains ambiguous. Germline V lookup: CDR1 MNHNY, CDR2 SVGAGI (reference sequence). This CDR3 comprises 15 residues. V was pared by 4 bases and J by 2 bases, with 13 bases between. The CDR3 DNA follows: TGTGCCAGCAGTTTAGACAAGCCATCCACAGATACGCAGTATTTT. It codes for CASSLDKPSTDTQYF.

This clone was counted only a few times. This chain uses TRBV5-4 with TRBJ2-1; 9 nucleotides align to TRBD2. Germline V gene lookup returns CDR1 SGHNT and CDR2 YYREEE (reference sequence). V trimming: 1 base; J trimming: 7 bases; junction bases outside the gene matches: 6. This CDR3 is 15 amino acids long. The CDR3 spells CASSLQAGGSNEQFF. CDR3 sequence (DNA): TGTGCCAGCAGCTTGCAAGCGGGAGGTAGTAATGAGCAGTTCTTC.

This clone was recorded many times. V usage is TRBV30 and J usage is TRBJ2-7; D gene uncertain. V was shortened by 0 bases and J by 2 bases, with 8 bases between the two germline ends. Germline V gene data show CDR1 as GTSNPN and CDR2 as SVGIG (reference sequence). CDR3 length equals 13 residues. In DNA form, the CDR3 reads TGTGCCTGGAGTGTTGGCCGAACCTACGAGCAGTACTTC. Translation gives CAWSVGRTYEQYF.

This clone was found a few times. Written as DNA, the CDR3 is TGTGCCAGCAGCCAAGTAGGCGGAGCGGGAGGAGGTAATGAGCAGTTCTTC. Protein: CASSQVGGAGGGNEQFF. V is TRBV4-2 and J is TRBJ2-1, with 9 bases aligning to TRBD2. Germline V gene lookup returns CDR1 LGHNA and CDR2 YNFKEQ. The length of the CDR3 is 17 residues. Trimming at V came to 1 base and at J to 7 bases, leaving 11 bases not matched to a gene.